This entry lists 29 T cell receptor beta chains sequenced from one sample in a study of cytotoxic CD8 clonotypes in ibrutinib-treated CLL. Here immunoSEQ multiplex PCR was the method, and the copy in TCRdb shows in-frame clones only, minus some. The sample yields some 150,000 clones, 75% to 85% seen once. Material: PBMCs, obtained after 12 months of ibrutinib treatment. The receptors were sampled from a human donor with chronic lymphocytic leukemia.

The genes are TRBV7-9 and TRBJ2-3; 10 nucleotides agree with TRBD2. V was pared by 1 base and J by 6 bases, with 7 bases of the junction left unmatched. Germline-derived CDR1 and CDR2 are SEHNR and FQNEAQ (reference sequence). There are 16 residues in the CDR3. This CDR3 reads CASSLVLAGVVDTQYF. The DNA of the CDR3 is TGTGCCAGCAGCTTAGTCCTAGCGGGAGTCGTTGATACGCAGTATTTT.

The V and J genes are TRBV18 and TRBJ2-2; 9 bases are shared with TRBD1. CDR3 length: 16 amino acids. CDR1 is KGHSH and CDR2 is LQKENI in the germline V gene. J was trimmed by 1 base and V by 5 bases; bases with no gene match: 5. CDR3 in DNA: TGTGCCAGCTCAGACCAGGGACAGGGGAACACCGGGGAGCTGTTTTTT. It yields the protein CASSDQGQGNTGELFF.

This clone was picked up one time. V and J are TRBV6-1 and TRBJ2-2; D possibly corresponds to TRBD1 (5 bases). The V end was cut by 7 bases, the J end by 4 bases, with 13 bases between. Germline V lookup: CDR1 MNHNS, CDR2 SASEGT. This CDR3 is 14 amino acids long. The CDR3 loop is CASTHRTSTGELFF. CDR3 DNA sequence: TGTGCCAGCACCCACCGGACAAGCACCGGGGAGCTGTTTTTT.

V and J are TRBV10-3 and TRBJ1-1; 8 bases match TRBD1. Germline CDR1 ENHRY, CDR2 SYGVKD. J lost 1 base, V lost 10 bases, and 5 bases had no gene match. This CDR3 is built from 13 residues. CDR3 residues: CATMGQENTEAFF. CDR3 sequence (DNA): TGTGCCACCATGGGACAGGAGAACACTGAAGCTTTCTTT.

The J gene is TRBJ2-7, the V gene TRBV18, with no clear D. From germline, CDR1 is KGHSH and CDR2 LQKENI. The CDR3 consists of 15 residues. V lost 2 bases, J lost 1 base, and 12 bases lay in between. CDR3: CASSPSIGVSYEQYF. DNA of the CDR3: TGTGCCAGCTCACCAAGTATTGGCGTTTCCTACGAGCAGTACTTC.

Here the CDR3 reads CASRGWDTSYEQYF. CDR3 bases: TGTGCCTCCCGAGGTTGGGACACTTCCTACGAGCAGTACTTC. The chain links TRBV10-3 to TRBJ2-7, with D possibly matching TRBD1 (6 bases). The CDR3 extends over 14 amino acids. Trimming removed 11 bases at V and 1 base at J, with 18 bases between. Germline assignment: CDR1 ENHRY and CDR2 SYGVKD.

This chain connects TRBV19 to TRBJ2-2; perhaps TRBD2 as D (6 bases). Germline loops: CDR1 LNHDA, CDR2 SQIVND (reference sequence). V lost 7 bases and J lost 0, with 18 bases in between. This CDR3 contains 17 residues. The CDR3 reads CASNGGNGRANTGELFF. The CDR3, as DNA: TGTGCCAGTAATGGGGGGAACGGTCGCGCGAACACCGGGGAGCTGTTTTTT.

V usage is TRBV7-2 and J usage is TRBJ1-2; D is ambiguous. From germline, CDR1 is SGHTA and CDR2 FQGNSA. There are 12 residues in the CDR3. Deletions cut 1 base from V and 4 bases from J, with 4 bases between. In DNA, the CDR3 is TGTGCCAGCAGCTTAGGAGGCTATGGCTACACCTTC. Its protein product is CASSLGGYGYTF.

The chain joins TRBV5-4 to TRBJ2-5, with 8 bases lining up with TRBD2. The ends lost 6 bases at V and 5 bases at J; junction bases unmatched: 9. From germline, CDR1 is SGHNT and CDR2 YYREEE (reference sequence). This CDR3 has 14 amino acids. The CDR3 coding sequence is TGTGCCAGCAACAGCGGGAGTAATTGGGAGACCCAGTACTTC. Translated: CASNSGSNWETQYF.

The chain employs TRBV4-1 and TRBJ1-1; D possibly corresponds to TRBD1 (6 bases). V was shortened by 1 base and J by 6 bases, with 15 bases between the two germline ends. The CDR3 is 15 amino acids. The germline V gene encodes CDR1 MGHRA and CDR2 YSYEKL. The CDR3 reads CASSQGVRGRAEAFF. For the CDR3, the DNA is TGCGCCAGCAGCCAAGGCGTCAGGGGCCGGGCTGAAGCTTTCTTT.

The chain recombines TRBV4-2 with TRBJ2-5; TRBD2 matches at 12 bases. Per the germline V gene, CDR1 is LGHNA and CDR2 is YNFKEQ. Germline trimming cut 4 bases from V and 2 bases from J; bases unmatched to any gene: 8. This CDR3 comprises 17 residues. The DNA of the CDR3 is TGTGCCAGCAGCCCCCCACTAGCGGGAGGAGGGCAAGAGACCCAGTACTTC. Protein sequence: CASSPPLAGGGQETQYF.

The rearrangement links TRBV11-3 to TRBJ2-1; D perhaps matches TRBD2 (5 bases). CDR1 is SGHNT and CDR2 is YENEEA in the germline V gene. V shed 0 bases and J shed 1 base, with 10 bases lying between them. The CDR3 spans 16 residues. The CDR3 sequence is CASSLDAGLSYNEQFF. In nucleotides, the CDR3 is TGTGCCAGCAGCTTAGACGCGGGTCTGTCCTACAATGAGCAGTTCTTC.

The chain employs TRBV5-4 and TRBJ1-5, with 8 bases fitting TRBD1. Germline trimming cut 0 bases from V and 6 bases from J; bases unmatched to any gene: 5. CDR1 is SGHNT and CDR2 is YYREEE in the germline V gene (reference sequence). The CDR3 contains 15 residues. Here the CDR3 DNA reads TGTGCCAGCAGCTTGGACCAGGGGGCGGGTCAGCCCCAGCATTTT. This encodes CASSLDQGAGQPQHF.

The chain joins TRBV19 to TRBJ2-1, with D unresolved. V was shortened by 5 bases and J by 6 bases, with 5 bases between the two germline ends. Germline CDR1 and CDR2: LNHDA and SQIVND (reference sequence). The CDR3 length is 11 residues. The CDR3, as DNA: TGTGCCAGTAGTCGCGTCAATGAGCAGTTCTTC. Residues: CASSRVNEQFF.

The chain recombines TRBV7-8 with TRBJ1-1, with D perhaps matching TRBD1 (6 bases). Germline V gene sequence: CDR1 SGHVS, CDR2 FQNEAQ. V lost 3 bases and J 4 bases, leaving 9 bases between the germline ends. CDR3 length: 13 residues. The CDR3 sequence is CASSFQGSTEAFF. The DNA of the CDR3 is TGTGCCAGCAGCTTCCAGGGGAGCACTGAAGCTTTCTTT.

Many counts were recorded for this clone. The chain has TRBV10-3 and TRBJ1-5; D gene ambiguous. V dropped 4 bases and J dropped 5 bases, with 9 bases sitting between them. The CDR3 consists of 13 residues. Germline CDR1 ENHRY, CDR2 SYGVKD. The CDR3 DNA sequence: TGTGCCATCAGTGCGGACCTTTATCAGCCCCAGCATTTT. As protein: CAISADLYQPQHF.

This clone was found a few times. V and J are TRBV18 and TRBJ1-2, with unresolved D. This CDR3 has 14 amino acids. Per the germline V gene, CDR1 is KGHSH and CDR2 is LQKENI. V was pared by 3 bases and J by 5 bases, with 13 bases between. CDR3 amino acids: CASSPARVPYGYTF. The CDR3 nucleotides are TGTGCCAGCTCACCGGCTCGAGTGCCATATGGCTACACCTTC.

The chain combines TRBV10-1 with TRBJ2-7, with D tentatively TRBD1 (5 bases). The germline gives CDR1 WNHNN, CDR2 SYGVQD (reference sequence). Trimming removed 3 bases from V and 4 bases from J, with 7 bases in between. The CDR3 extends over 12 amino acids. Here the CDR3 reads CASSDGQYEQYF. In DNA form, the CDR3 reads TGCGCCAGCAGTGACGGACAATACGAGCAGTACTTC.

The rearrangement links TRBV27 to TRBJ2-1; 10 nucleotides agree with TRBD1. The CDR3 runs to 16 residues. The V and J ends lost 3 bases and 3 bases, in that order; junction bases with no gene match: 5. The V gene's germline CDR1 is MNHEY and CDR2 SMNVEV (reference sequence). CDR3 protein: CASSFRDRGGYNEQFF. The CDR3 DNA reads TGTGCCAGCAGTTTCAGGGACAGGGGTGGCTACAATGAGCAGTTCTTC.

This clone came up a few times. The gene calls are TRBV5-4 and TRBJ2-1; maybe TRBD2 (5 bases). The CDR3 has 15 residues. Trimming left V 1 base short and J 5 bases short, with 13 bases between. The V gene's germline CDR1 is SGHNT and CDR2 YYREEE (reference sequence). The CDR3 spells CASSLRWRRDNEQFF. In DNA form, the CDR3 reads TGTGCCAGCAGCTTGAGGTGGAGGAGAGACAATGAGCAGTTCTTC.

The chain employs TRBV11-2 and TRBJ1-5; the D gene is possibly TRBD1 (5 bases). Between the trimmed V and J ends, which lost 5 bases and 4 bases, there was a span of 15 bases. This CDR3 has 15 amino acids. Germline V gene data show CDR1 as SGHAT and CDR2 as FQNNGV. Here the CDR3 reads CASSAGTRENQPQHF. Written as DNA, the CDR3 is TGTGCCAGCAGCGCCGGGACGCGGGAGAATCAGCCCCAGCATTTT.

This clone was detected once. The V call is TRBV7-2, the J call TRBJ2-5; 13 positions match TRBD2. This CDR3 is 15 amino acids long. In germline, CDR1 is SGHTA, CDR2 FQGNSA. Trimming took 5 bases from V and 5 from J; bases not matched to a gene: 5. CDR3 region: CASSRTSGSTETQYF. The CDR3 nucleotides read TGTGCCAGCAGCAGGACTAGCGGGAGTACGGAGACCCAGTACTTC.

CDR3 coding DNA: TGTGCCAGCAATGAGGGCAGCACGGCTTTCTTT. It is translated as CASNEGSTAFF. The rearrangement joins TRBV27 to TRBJ1-1; D is ambiguous. From germline, CDR1 is MNHEY and CDR2 SMNVEV (reference sequence). V was pared by 7 bases and J by 11 bases, with 14 bases between. The CDR3 has 11 amino acids.

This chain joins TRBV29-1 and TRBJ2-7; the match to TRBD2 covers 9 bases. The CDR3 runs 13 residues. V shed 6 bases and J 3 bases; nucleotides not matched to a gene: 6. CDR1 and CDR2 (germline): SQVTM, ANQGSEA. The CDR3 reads CSVEQAGGYEQYF. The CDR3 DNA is TGCAGCGTCGAACAAGCGGGAGGCTACGAGCAGTACTTC.

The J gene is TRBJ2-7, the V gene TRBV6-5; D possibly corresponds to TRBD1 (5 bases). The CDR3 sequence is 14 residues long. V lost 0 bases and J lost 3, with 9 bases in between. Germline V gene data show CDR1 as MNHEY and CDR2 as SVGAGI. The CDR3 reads CASSYSRGFYEQYF. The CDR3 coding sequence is TGTGCCAGCAGTTACTCAAGGGGTTTCTACGAGCAGTACTTC.

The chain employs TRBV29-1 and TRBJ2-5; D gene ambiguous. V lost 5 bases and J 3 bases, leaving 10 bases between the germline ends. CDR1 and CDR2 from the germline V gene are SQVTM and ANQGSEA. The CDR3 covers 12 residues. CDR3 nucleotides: TGCAGCGTTATGAAGTTCGAAGAGACCCAGTACTTC. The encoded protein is CSVMKFEETQYF.

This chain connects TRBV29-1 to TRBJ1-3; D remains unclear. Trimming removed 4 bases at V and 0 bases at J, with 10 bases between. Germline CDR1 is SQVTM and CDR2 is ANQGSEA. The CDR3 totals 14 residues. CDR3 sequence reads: CSVGSGRSGNTIYF. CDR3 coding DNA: TGCAGCGTTGGTTCTGGACGCTCTGGAAACACCATATATTTT.

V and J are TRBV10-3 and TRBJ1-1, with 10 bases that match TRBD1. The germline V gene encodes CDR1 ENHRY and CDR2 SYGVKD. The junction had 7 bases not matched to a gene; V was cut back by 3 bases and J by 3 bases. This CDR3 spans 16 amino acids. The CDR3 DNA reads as TGTGCCATCAGTGACTGGGACAGGGGTGCTGACACTGAAGCTTTCTTT. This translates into CAISDWDRGADTEAFF.

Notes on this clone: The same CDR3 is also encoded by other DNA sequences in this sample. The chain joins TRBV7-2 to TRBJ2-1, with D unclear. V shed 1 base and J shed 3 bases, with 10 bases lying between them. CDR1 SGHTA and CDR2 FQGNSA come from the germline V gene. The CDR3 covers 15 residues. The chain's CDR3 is CASSLGGSHYNEQFF. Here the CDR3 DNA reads TGTGCCAGCAGCTTAGGCGGCTCGCACTACAATGAGCAGTTCTTC.